This T cell receptor (beta chain) was documented in a study of brain T cells in children with intractable seizures. Study results and caveats: Absence of clones before surgery may stem from lower sequencing depth.

Before surgery, patients took at least one anti-epileptic drug. Germline lookup yields CDR1 LGHNA and CDR2 YNFKEQ. This CDR3 has 14 amino acids. Trimming took off 1 base at V and 4 bases at J, with 10 bases between the two ends. As to this clone: Its antigen is unknown.

TCRdb keeps only in-frame clones here, not all; method: immunoSEQ multiplex PCR. The sample has some 76,000 clones; approximately 94% are singletons. V gene TRBV4-2 combines with J gene TRBJ1-1, with no clear D. The material was peripheral blood, obtained at surgery. This receptor was taken from a boy younger than two with tuberous sclerosis and intractable seizures. CDR3 region: CASSQAPGATEAFF. The CDR3, as DNA: TGTGCCAGCAGCCAAGCCCCGGGAGCCACTGAAGCTTTCTTT.